This T cell receptor beta chain comes out of a study of Graves' ophthalmopathy and Graves' hyperthyroidism. Study-level information: Researchers obtained peripheral blood at initial diagnosis, before any treatment had begun.

The CDR3 is 14 amino acids. V lost 5 bases to trimming and J lost 2 bases, with 12 bases between them. Germline assignment: CDR1 LNHNV and CDR2 YYDKDF (reference sequence). The study, taken as a whole, reports: It was with 70.59% sensitivity and approximately 72% specificity that the model predicted ophthalmopathy progression.

TCR beta CDR3 amplification used RNA transcripts. First-round RT-PCR relied on HTBI primers, and a second-round multiplex PCR came next. TCRdb called the multiplex PCR reads again in MiXCR, with one record for every CDR3 protein. Of about 740,000 distinct CDR3 sequences in the sample, around 40% were seen once. With a duration under 3 months, ophthalmopathy in the donors showed moderate-to-severe activity, CAS ≥3 and NOSPECS ≥4. Physicians reached a diagnosis by relying on clinical symptoms, serum thyroxine, TRAb, thyroid ultrasound and orbital computed tomography. Sample share makes this clonotype medium-sized. The target antigen is unknown.

The TCR sequence derives from an adult man with Graves' ophthalmopathy. The rearrangement joins TRBV15 to TRBJ1-2; D unresolved. The sequenced material came from peripheral blood. The CDR3 DNA reads TGTGCCACCAGCCTTTATGGAGGGAACTATGGCTACACCTTC. Its protein is CATSLYGGNYGYTF.